Listed below are T cell receptor beta chains from one sample, sequenced in a study of T-cell memory formation after mild COVID-19. TCRdb analysed the 5' RACE reads with MiXCR anew, one entry per CDR3 protein. The sample holds 190,000 or so distinct CDR3 sequences; about 22% are singletons and the top ten take 20% to 25%. Material: PBMCs or a T cell subset sorted from them (not recorded which). The receptors were gathered from an adult woman who had mild COVID-19 (a few samples of this study predate the infection). Cell type and time point are not known. CDR3s include the opening cysteine and the closing phenylalanine or tryptophan. Fields, in order: CDR3 protein, CDR3 DNA, clone size, J gene, V gene, D gene. A D gene is named only where the DNA matches it firmly. Size tells how often a clone was seen (once, few, many) or the class of an expanded clone, and some rows leave it out.

CDR3 protein: CASSAHNEQFF; CDR3 DNA: TGTGCCAGCAGCGCACACAATGAGCAGTTCTTC; clone size: -; J gene: TRBJ2-1; V gene: TRBV9; D gene: -
CDR3 protein: CASNGMYSNQPQHF; CDR3 DNA: TGTGCCAGCAATGGAATGTATAGCAATCAGCCCCAGCATTTT; clone size: -; J gene: TRBJ1-5; V gene: TRBV12-3/TRBV12-4; D gene: -
CDR3 protein: CASSDSSEARFYEQYF; CDR3 DNA: TGCGCCAGCAGCGATTCATCAGAGGCCCGGTTCTACGAGCAGTACTTC; clone size: -; J gene: TRBJ2-7; V gene: TRBV5-1; D gene: -
CDR3 protein: CASSQDLGYEQYF; CDR3 DNA: TGCGCCAGCAGCCAAGATTTGGGATACGAGCAGTACTTC; clone size: few; J gene: TRBJ2-7; V gene: TRBV4-3; D gene: -
CDR3 protein: CASSSRSAGEAFF; CDR3 DNA: TGCGCCAGCAGCTCCCGGTCCGCTGGGGAAGCTTTCTTT; clone size: -; J gene: TRBJ1-1; V gene: TRBV5-1; D gene: -
CDR3 protein: CSAQQDSETQYF; CDR3 DNA: TGCAGTGCACAGCAGGACTCGGAGACCCAGTACTTC; clone size: medium-sized; J gene: TRBJ2-5; V gene: TRBV20-1; D gene: -
CDR3 protein: CASSEQTGGYTDTQYF; CDR3 DNA: TGCGCCAGCAGCGAACAGACAGGGGGCTACACAGATACGCAGTATTTT; clone size: -; J gene: TRBJ2-3; V gene: TRBV5-1; D gene: TRBD1
CDR3 protein: CATSDLEVHEQFF; CDR3 DNA: TGTGCCACCAGTGATTTGGAGGTCCATGAGCAGTTCTTC; clone size: -; J gene: TRBJ2-1; V gene: TRBV24-1; D gene: -
CDR3 protein: CSVEGDLFGYTF; CDR3 DNA: TGCAGCGTTGAGGGGGACCTCTTTGGCTACACCTTC; clone size: -; J gene: TRBJ1-2; V gene: TRBV29-1; D gene: -
CDR3 protein: CASSHSQGRGEKLFF; CDR3 DNA: TGTGCCAGCAGCCACTCACAGGGGAGGGGTGAAAAACTGTTTTTT; clone size: -; J gene: TRBJ1-4; V gene: TRBV14; D gene: TRBD1
CDR3 protein: CASSRLAGGVDTQYF; CDR3 DNA: TGTGCCAGCAGCCGTCTAGCGGGGGGGGTCGATACGCAGTATTTT; clone size: -; J gene: TRBJ2-3; V gene: TRBV7-3; D gene: TRBD2
CDR3 protein: CASSLAAGYYEQYF; CDR3 DNA: TGTGCCAGCAGTTTAGCGGCGGGATACTACGAGCAGTACTTC; clone size: -; J gene: TRBJ2-7; V gene: TRBV12-3/TRBV12-4; D gene: -
CDR3 protein: CASSPPVGNSPLHF; CDR3 DNA: TGTGCCAGCAGCCCCCCGGTGGGAAATTCACCCCTCCACTTT; clone size: few; J gene: TRBJ1-6; V gene: TRBV11-2; D gene: -
CDR3 protein: CASSPGGQVTGELFF; CDR3 DNA: TGTGCCAGCAGCCCAGGGGGACAGGTCACCGGGGAGCTGTTTTTT; clone size: few; J gene: TRBJ2-2; V gene: TRBV12-3/TRBV12-4; D gene: TRBD1
CDR3 protein: CASWVLVYGYTF; CDR3 DNA: TGTGCCAGCTGGGTCCTAGTCTATGGCTACACCTTC; clone size: -; J gene: TRBJ1-2; V gene: TRBV6-5; D gene: -
CDR3 protein: CASRTDGYNQPQHF; CDR3 DNA: TGTGCCAGCAGGACCGATGGGTACAATCAGCCCCAGCATTTT; clone size: -; J gene: TRBJ1-5; V gene: TRBV12-3/TRBV12-4; D gene: -
CDR3 protein: CASSYGQNEQFF; CDR3 DNA: TGTGCCAGCAGTTACGGTCAGAATGAGCAGTTCTTC; clone size: few; J gene: TRBJ2-1; V gene: TRBV6-5; D gene: -
CDR3 protein: CASSQPLGNEQFF; CDR3 DNA: TGTGCCAGCAGCCAACCTCTAGGTAATGAGCAGTTCTTC; clone size: few; J gene: TRBJ2-1; V gene: TRBV3-1; D gene: -
CDR3 protein: CASSLPGSPDEQYF; CDR3 DNA: TGTGCCAGCAGCTTGCCAGGCTCACCAGACGAGCAGTACTTC; clone size: -; J gene: TRBJ2-7; V gene: TRBV7-6; D gene: -
CDR3 protein: CATSADRFTGELFF; CDR3 DNA: TGTGCCACCAGCGCCGACAGATTCACCGGGGAGCTGTTTTTT; clone size: -; J gene: TRBJ2-2; V gene: TRBV15; D gene: -
CDR3 protein: CATQGRGNNEQFF; CDR3 DNA: TGTGCCACCCAAGGCCGGGGAAACAATGAGCAGTTCTTC; clone size: -; J gene: TRBJ2-1; V gene: TRBV24-1; D gene: -
CDR3 protein: CASSSRHGTEAFF; CDR3 DNA: TGTGCCAGCAGCTCTCGACATGGCACTGAAGCTTTCTTT; clone size: -; J gene: TRBJ1-1; V gene: TRBV11-2; D gene: -
CDR3 protein: CSVETSGSHEQFF; CDR3 DNA: TGCAGCGTTGAGACTAGCGGGAGCCATGAGCAGTTCTTC; clone size: -; J gene: TRBJ2-1; V gene: TRBV29-1; D gene: TRBD2
CDR3 protein: CASKKTENTEAFF; CDR3 DNA: TGTGCCAGCAAAAAAACAGAGAACACTGAAGCTTTCTTT; clone size: -; J gene: TRBJ1-1; V gene: TRBV27; D gene: -
CDR3 protein: CASSPDRGGGMDTF; CDR3 DNA: TGCGCCAGCAGCCCGGACAGGGGAGGAGGGATGGACACCTTC; clone size: -; J gene: TRBJ1-2; V gene: TRBV5-1; D gene: TRBD1
CDR3 protein: CASSLAFYEQYF; CDR3 DNA: TGTGCCAGCAGCTTGGCCTTCTACGAGCAGTACTTC; clone size: -; J gene: TRBJ2-7; V gene: TRBV7-9; D gene: -
CDR3 protein: CSARDWREGYNEQFF; CDR3 DNA: TGCAGTGCTAGAGATTGGCGGGAGGGGTACAATGAGCAGTTCTTC; clone size: few; J gene: TRBJ2-1; V gene: TRBV20-1; D gene: TRBD2
CDR3 protein: CSARGLGQRADTQYF; CDR3 DNA: TGCAGTGCTAGAGGTTTAGGCCAGCGTGCAGATACGCAGTATTTT; clone size: -; J gene: TRBJ2-3; V gene: TRBV20-1; D gene: -
CDR3 protein: CASSLERDNPESPLHF; CDR3 DNA: TGTGCCAGCAGCTTGGAACGGGACAATCCGGAGTCACCCCTCCACTTT; clone size: -; J gene: TRBJ1-6; V gene: TRBV13; D gene: -
CDR3 protein: CASSLGGTIYNEQFF; CDR3 DNA: TGTGCCAGCAGCTTAGGCGGTACCATCTACAATGAGCAGTTCTTC; clone size: few; J gene: TRBJ2-1; V gene: TRBV11-2; D gene: -
CDR3 protein: CATSRDRSNQPQHF; CDR3 DNA: TGTGCCACCAGCAGAGATCGCAGCAATCAGCCCCAGCATTTT; clone size: -; J gene: TRBJ1-5; V gene: TRBV15; D gene: -
CDR3 protein: CASSFRKLREDTEAFF; CDR3 DNA: TGTGCCAGCAGCTTCCGCAAATTGAGGGAAGACACTGAAGCTTTCTTT; clone size: few; J gene: TRBJ1-1; V gene: TRBV5-4; D gene: -
CDR3 protein: CSVLADREGNEQFF; CDR3 DNA: TGCAGCGTCCTCGCGGACAGGGAGGGCAATGAGCAGTTCTTC; clone size: few; J gene: TRBJ2-1; V gene: TRBV29-1; D gene: -
CDR3 protein: CASSYSWPVDQPQHF; CDR3 DNA: TGTGCCAGCAGTTACTCGTGGCCAGTCGATCAGCCCCAGCATTTT; clone size: -; J gene: TRBJ1-5; V gene: TRBV6-6; D gene: -
CDR3 protein: CASSLGLQPQHF; CDR3 DNA: TGTGCCAGCAGCCTAGGACTACAGCCCCAGCATTTT; clone size: few; J gene: TRBJ1-5; V gene: TRBV7-9; D gene: -
CDR3 protein: CASSSMLAGEIYNEQFF; CDR3 DNA: TGTGCCAGCAGCTCCATGCTAGCGGGAGAGATTTACAATGAGCAGTTCTTC; clone size: few; J gene: TRBJ2-1; V gene: TRBV7-2; D gene: TRBD2
CDR3 protein: CASSPPGINYGYTF; CDR3 DNA: TGCGCCAGCAGCCCCCCCGGGATTAACTATGGCTACACCTTC; clone size: -; J gene: TRBJ1-2; V gene: TRBV4-1; D gene: -
CDR3 protein: CASSSGDRNYGYTF; CDR3 DNA: TGTGCCAGCAGCTCTGGGGACAGGAACTATGGCTACACCTTC; clone size: -; J gene: TRBJ1-2; V gene: TRBV7-9; D gene: TRBD1
CDR3 protein: CASNPTGTGDTEAFF; CDR3 DNA: TGTGCCAGCAACCCGACGGGGACAGGTGACACTGAAGCTTTCTTT; clone size: -; J gene: TRBJ1-1; V gene: TRBV7-9; D gene: TRBD1
CDR3 protein: CASSLVGESEQFF; CDR3 DNA: TGCGCCAGCAGCTTGGTTGGCGAAAGTGAGCAGTTCTTC; clone size: -; J gene: TRBJ2-1; V gene: TRBV5-1; D gene: -
CDR3 protein: CASKEGPGTDTQYF; CDR3 DNA: TGCGCCAGCAAGGAGGGCCCCGGCACAGATACGCAGTATTTT; clone size: once; J gene: TRBJ2-3; V gene: TRBV4-1; D gene: -
CDR3 protein: CASSRTGGGGTDTQYF; CDR3 DNA: TGTGCCAGCAGTCGGACAGGGGGTGGAGGCACAGATACGCAGTATTTT; clone size: -; J gene: TRBJ2-3; V gene: TRBV6-4; D gene: TRBD1
CDR3 protein: CASSSSTNLRETQYF; CDR3 DNA: -; clone size: few; J gene: TRBJ2-5; V gene: TRBV7-6; D gene: -